These 9 T cell receptor beta chains were sequenced from one sample in a study of shared clonotypes between healthy human individuals (dated by TCRdb to 2020 to 2021). The library was built by means of the immunoSEQ multiplex PCR assay. The clones in this table, taken by TCRdb from immuneACCESS, are in-frame only. Not every clone is retained; where verified, under half of the shortfall comes from an unresolved V gene, and the cause of the rest is unknown. Here the sample has millions of clones; over 85% occur a single time. The ten largest clones take up around 0.4% of the sample. The specimen was naive CD4+ T cells from PBMCs. Explained via the paper, the cell subset or site label denotes: CD45RA+ positively selected. The receptors originated from a man aged 18 to 29 in good health. Some clones in this sample may be carry-over from other donors' samples.

The chain recombines TRBV12-5 with TRBJ2-7; 8 bases align to TRBD2. V lost 1 base to trimming and J lost 5 bases; unmatched junction nucleotides: 4. Germline CDR1 LGHNT, CDR2 FRNRAP. This CDR3 region has 14 residues. This chain's CDR3 is CASGLGREDDEQYF. The CDR3 DNA sequence: TGTGCTAGTGGTTTGGGGCGGGAGGATGACGAGCAGTACTTC. Full variable domain (rest looked up from reference TRBV12-5 and TRBJ2-7): DARVTQTPRHKVTEMGQEVTMRCQPILGHNTVFWYRQTMMQGLELLAYFRNRAPLDDSGMPKDRFSAEMPDATLATLKIQPSEPRDSAVYFCASGLGREDDEQYFGPGTRLTVT.

On this clone itself: The same CDR3 arises from other DNA sequences in this sample as well. V usage is TRBV28 and J usage is TRBJ2-6, with 7 bases matching TRBD2. Germline CDR1 MDHEN, CDR2 SYDVKM. The CDR3 is made up of 16 amino acids. V shed 2 bases and J 2 bases; nucleotides not matched to a gene: 3. The CDR3 bases are TGTGCCAGCAGTTTAGGGGGGAGGGCTGGGGCCAACGTCCTGACTTTC. Protein sequence: CASSLGGRAGANVLTF. The full variable domain, completed using reference TRBV28 and TRBJ2-6, is DVKVTQSSRYLVKRTGEKVFLECVQDMDHENMFWYRQDPGLGLRLIYFSYDVKMKEKGDIPEGYSVSREKKERFSLILESASTNQTSMYLCASSLGGRAGANVLTFGAGSRLTVL.

This clone has only a few counts. This rearrangement joins TRBV6-1 to TRBJ1-1; D is uncertain. The CDR3 extends over 10 amino acids. Germline CDR1 is MNHNS and CDR2 is SASEGT. The CDR3 is CACMNTEAFF. For the CDR3, the DNA is TGTGCTTGCATGAACACTGAAGCTTTCTTT.

V and J are TRBV19 and TRBJ1-2, with a tentative D call TRBD1 (6 bases). The CDR3 has 14 amino acids. CDR1 LNHDA and CDR2 SQIVND come from the germline V gene (reference sequence). Between the trimmed V and J ends, which lost 8 bases and 2 bases, there was a span of 15 bases. CDR3 residues: CASQEGGRNYGYTF. CDR3 coding DNA: TGTGCCAGTCAAGAAGGGGGTAGAAACTATGGCTACACCTTC.

CDR3 sequence (DNA): TGTGCCAGCAGCCAAGCACTAGCGGGAGGGGACACCTACGAGCAGTACTTC. Its translation is CASSQALAGGDTYEQYF. The chain couples TRBV4-2 to TRBJ2-7, with 13 bases fitting TRBD2. The CDR3 has 17 residues. V lost 1 base, J lost 2 bases, and 5 bases stayed unmatched. CDR1 LGHNA and CDR2 YNFKEQ come from the germline V gene.

Here the CDR3 reads CASSQEWVGSEQYF. DNA of the CDR3: TGCGCCAGCAGCCAGGAATGGGTTGGGAGCGAGCAGTACTTC. The chain has TRBV4-3 and TRBJ2-7; a weak D match, TRBD2 (5 bases). The germline CDR1 and CDR2 sequences are LGHNA and YSLEER. The CDR3 has 14 amino acids. Trimming removed 3 bases from V and 6 bases from J, with 15 bases in between.

The CDR3 loop is CASSHRFTGTDTQYF. CDR3 bases: TGCGCCAGCAGCCATCGCTTCACGGGCACAGATACGCAGTATTTT. V gene TRBV4-3 combines with J gene TRBJ2-3; D is unclear. This CDR3 spans 15 amino acids. Deletions cut 3 bases from V and 1 base from J, with 11 bases between. Germline assignment: CDR1 LGHNA and CDR2 YSLEER.

The chain is built from TRBV5-4 and TRBJ2-3; TRBD2 matches at 11 bases. The ends lost 2 bases at V and 2 bases at J; junction bases unmatched: 4. Germline values: CDR1 SGHNT, CDR2 YYREEE (reference sequence). The CDR3 loop spans 16 amino acids. The CDR3 reads CASSLGTSGNTDTQYF. CDR3 DNA sequence: TGTGCCAGCAGCTTAGGGACTAGCGGTAACACAGATACGCAGTATTTT.

Concerning this clone itself: The same CDR3 also results from other DNA sequences found in this sample. This chain joins TRBV20-1 and TRBJ1-1; D gene ambiguous. The germline CDR1 and CDR2 sequences are DFQATT and SNEGSKA (reference sequence). The CDR3 contains 11 residues. The V gene lost 2 bases and the J gene lost 5 bases, with 6 bases spanning the gap. CDR3 amino acids: CSARSGTEAFF. The CDR3 region has the DNA TGCAGTGCTAGATCCGGGACTGAAGCTTTCTTT.